The T cell receptor (beta chain) under discussion was sequenced for a study of sequential checkpoint blockade in melanoma. About the study: Both treatment sequences were followed by maintenance nivolumab.

As to treatment: randomized to nivolumab then ipilimumab (arm A) or the reverse (arm B). PBMC sorting kept live CD3+CD8+ cells without CD19 or CD56. Produced via immunoSEQ multiplex PCR; TCRdb's table is partial and in-frame only. The table lists some 31,000 clones, approximately 86% of them singletons. Germline V CDR1 and CDR2: SEHNR, FQNEAQ (reference sequence). This CDR3 is 16 amino acids long. V gave up 3 bases and J gave up 6 bases; unmatched junction bases: 8. The clonotype was recovered from a human donor with melanoma. V usage is TRBV7-9 and J usage is TRBJ1-4, with 9 bases identical to TRBD1. Sequenced here: CD8+ T cells sorted from blood (inferred from file names), sampled from a patient given nivolumab and ipilimumab in sequence. The CDR3 protein is CASSLYRGPGDEKLFF. DNA of the CDR3: TGTGCCAGCAGCTTGTACAGGGGGCCGGGGGATGAAAAACTGTTTTTT.